Listed here are 29 T cell receptor beta chains from one sample, sequenced in a study of T cell responses to AZD1222 COVID-19 vaccine. Repertoires were generated with immunoSEQ multiplex PCR, while TCRdb's copy carries only in-frame clones and drops some. Of over 150,000 clones listed, 90% were seen once; the top ten hold more than 1.3%. The material sequenced was peripheral blood, taken on day 0 of AZD1222 vaccination. These receptors came from an adult in good health.

V gene TRBV15 combines with J gene TRBJ1-4, with unresolved D. The CDR3 spans 16 residues. Germline V lookup: CDR1 LNHNV, CDR2 YYDKDF (reference sequence). The V end was cut by 1 base, the J end by 0 bases, with 9 bases between. CDR3 coding DNA: TGTGCCACCAGCAGAGTTGCAGAACCAACTAATGAAAAACTGTTTTTT. Its translation is CATSRVAEPTNEKLFF.

The chain combines TRBV29-1 with TRBJ1-1, with a weak D call TRBD1 (5 bases). V shed 0 bases and J shed 6 bases, with 14 bases lying between them. Germline V gene lookup returns CDR1 SQVTM and CDR2 ANQGSEA. This CDR3 comprises 14 residues. This CDR3 reads CSVEDQGGRAEAFF. CDR3 coding DNA: TGCAGCGTTGAAGATCAGGGCGGGCGGGCTGAAGCTTTCTTT.

The rearrangement joins TRBV6-5 to TRBJ1-5; 8 nucleotides agree with TRBD1. This CDR3 is built from 14 residues. V gave up 5 bases and J gave up 4 bases; unmatched junction bases: 4. Germline CDR1 MNHEY, CDR2 SVGAGI. The CDR3 protein is CASSIDRGNQPQHF. CDR3 nucleotides: TGTGCCAGCAGTATAGACAGGGGTAATCAGCCCCAGCATTTT.

The chain is built from TRBV5-1 and TRBJ2-2; D is uncertain. This CDR3 comprises 13 residues. The germline gives CDR1 SGHRS, CDR2 YFSETQ. Trimming took 0 bases from V and 3 from J, leaving 3 bases between them. The CDR3 loop reads CASSLGDTGELFF. CDR3 DNA sequence: TGCGCCAGCAGCTTGGGGGACACCGGGGAGCTGTTTTTT. Drawing the rest from reference TRBV5-1 and TRBJ2-2, the complete variable domain is KAGVTQTPRYLIKTRGQQVTLSCSPISGHRSVSWYQQTPGQGLQFLFEYFSETQRNKGNFPGRFSGRQFSNSRSEMNVSTLELGDSALYLCASSLGDTGELFFGEGSRLTVL.

The rearrangement links TRBV6-5 to TRBJ2-2, with D perhaps TRBD1 (7 bases). The CDR3 runs 16 residues. Trimming stripped 4 bases from V and 2 bases from J, with 14 bases between. Per germline, CDR1 MNHEY and CDR2 SVGAGI. The CDR3 loop reads CASSFQGGTNTGELFF. The DNA of the CDR3 is TGTGCCAGCAGTTTCCAGGGGGGTACTAACACCGGGGAGCTGTTTTTT.

The rearrangement uses TRBV6-5 and TRBJ1-1; tentatively, D is TRBD1 (6 bases). The V end lost 7 bases, the J end lost 6 bases, and 18 bases lay between the germline ends. The CDR3 covers 14 residues. The V gene's germline CDR1 is MNHEY and CDR2 SVGAGI. The CDR3: CASTLQGGPAEAFF. The CDR3 DNA is TGTGCCAGCACGTTACAGGGAGGGCCCGCTGAAGCTTTCTTT.

This chain connects TRBV19 to TRBJ1-4, with D hard to call. CDR1 and CDR2 (germline): LNHDA, SQIVND (reference sequence). V dropped 6 bases and J dropped 2 bases, with 13 bases sitting between them. This CDR3 is built from 15 residues. CDR3 coding DNA: TGTGCCAGTAGACGATCCTTGGAGACTAATGAAAAACTGTTTTTT. It codes for CASRRSLETNEKLFF. The full variable domain, its missing parts supplied by reference TRBV19 and TRBJ1-4, is DGGITQSPKYLFRKEGQNVTLSCEQNLNHDAMYWYRQDPGQGLRLIYYSQIVNDFQKGDIAEGYSVSREKKESFPLTVTSAQKNPTAFYLCASRRSLETNEKLFFGSGTQLSVL.

The V call is TRBV11-3, the J call TRBJ2-1, with 12 positions matching TRBD2. Germline values: CDR1 SGHNT, CDR2 YENEEA. The V gene end was trimmed by 4 bases and the J gene end by 5 bases; junction bases not matched to a gene: 9. The CDR3 is 17 amino acids. The CDR3 DNA sequence: TGTGCCAGCAGCTCTCCCAGACTAGCGGGGGACCACAATGAGCAGTTCTTC. The encoded protein is CASSSPRLAGDHNEQFF.

J is TRBJ1-2 and V is TRBV2, with a weak D call TRBD1 (5 bases). The germline V gene encodes CDR1 SNHLY and CDR2 FYNNEI. This CDR3 comprises 11 residues. Trimming shortened V by 7 bases and J by 5 bases, and 8 bases separated the two germline ends. The CDR3 is CASKAGYGYTF. The CDR3, as DNA: TGTGCCAGCAAGGCAGGGTATGGCTACACCTTC.

This chain uses TRBV27 with TRBJ2-2, with D unclear. This CDR3 region has 13 residues. Trimming took 3 bases from V and 5 from J, leaving 7 bases between them. The germline CDR1 and CDR2 sequences are MNHEY and SMNVEV (reference sequence). DNA for the CDR3: TGTGCCAGCAGTTTTATTGGGACCGGGGAGCTGTTTTTT. Translated, it gives CASSFIGTGELFF.

A few counts support this clone. V usage is TRBV7-9 and J usage is TRBJ1-1; the D gene is possibly TRBD1 (6 bases). This CDR3 spans 15 amino acids. Germline CDR1 reads SEHNR; CDR2 reads FQNEAQ (reference sequence). Trimming shortened V by 5 bases and J by 1 base, and 14 bases separated the two germline ends. This CDR3 reads CASSPQTGANTEAFF. CDR3 nucleotide sequence: TGTGCCAGCAGCCCGCAGACAGGCGCGAACACTGAAGCTTTCTTT.

This clone was detected only once. V usage is TRBV28 and J usage is TRBJ2-3, with a tentative D call TRBD1 (5 bases). This CDR3 contains 14 residues. Germline CDR1 is MDHEN and CDR2 is SYDVKM. V shed 4 bases and J shed 4 bases, with 12 bases lying between them. The CDR3 sequence: CASSSPGISDTQYF. DNA for the CDR3: TGTGCCAGCAGTTCGCCAGGGATTTCAGATACGCAGTATTTT.

Comments on this clone: Other DNA sequences in the sample encode the same CDR3. The V gene is TRBV28, the J gene TRBJ1-4; D call uncertain. CDR1 is MDHEN, CDR2 SYDVKM, per germline. The CDR3 has 11 residues. V dropped 3 bases and J dropped 7 bases, with 3 bases sitting between them. CDR3 sequence reads: CASSFGEKLFF. CDR3 in DNA: TGTGCCAGCAGTTTCGGTGAAAAACTGTTTTTT.

V is TRBV6-5 and J is TRBJ2-1; D unclear. CDR1 is MNHEY, CDR2 SVGAGI, per germline. Trimming took 8 bases from V and 2 from J, leaving 10 bases between them. CDR3 size: 13 residues. Here the CDR3 reads CASGKTAYNEQFF. The CDR3 DNA sequence: TGTGCCAGCGGAAAAACCGCCTACAATGAGCAGTTCTTC.

The chain uses TRBV28 and TRBJ2-3; 7 positions agree with TRBD1. Germline CDR1 is MDHEN and CDR2 is SYDVKM. The CDR3 contains 14 residues. J lost 3 bases, V lost 5 bases, and 5 bases had no gene match. CDR3 protein: CASSGTVLTDTQYF. The CDR3 coding sequence is TGTGCCAGCAGTGGGACAGTCTTAACAGATACGCAGTATTTT.

This rearrangement joins TRBV9 to TRBJ2-7, with D possibly being TRBD1 (6 bases). The germline CDR1 and CDR2 sequences are SGDLS and YYNGEE. The CDR3 consists of 15 residues. V was clipped by 0 bases and J by 0 bases, with 10 bases between them. The CDR3 bases are TGTGCCAGCAGCGTAGAAGTGGGACACTCCTACGAGCAGTACTTC. This gives the protein CASSVEVGHSYEQYF.

The V and J genes are TRBV2 and TRBJ1-5, with 12 bases lining up with TRBD1. Germline-derived CDR1 and CDR2 are SNHLY and FYNNEI. V dropped 7 bases and J dropped 7; count of bases not matched to a gene: 5. This CDR3 region has 14 residues. The CDR3 is CASTLGQGAQPQHF. CDR3 coding DNA: TGTGCCAGCACCCTGGGACAGGGGGCACAGCCCCAGCATTTT.

The chain has TRBV6-5 and TRBJ1-1; 7 bases align to TRBD1. The CDR3 totals 15 residues. With 0 bases clipped from V and 6 bases from J, the junction kept 7 bases outside the gene matches. The germline gives CDR1 MNHEY, CDR2 SVGAGI. CDR3 nucleotides: TGTGCCAGCAGTTACTCGCGACAGGGAATCTCTGAAGCTTTCTTT. Protein: CASSYSRQGISEAFF.

V gene TRBV7-9 combines with J gene TRBJ2-3; 7 bases line up with TRBD1. Per the germline V gene, CDR1 is SEHNR and CDR2 is FQNEAQ (reference sequence). The CDR3 is 15 amino acids. V lost 4 bases and J lost 6; bases outside the gene matches: 10. CDR3 loop: CASSSGQVLWDTQYF. CDR3 DNA sequence: TGTGCCAGCAGCTCTGGACAGGTACTTTGGGATACGCAGTATTTT.

The V and J genes are TRBV27 and TRBJ2-7; 13 bases agree with TRBD2. Trimming at V came to 5 bases and at J to 7 bases, leaving 11 bases not matched to a gene. CDR1 and CDR2 from the germline V gene are MNHEY and SMNVEV (reference sequence). The CDR3 consists of 16 residues. The CDR3 loop is CASSPQGLAGADEQYF. CDR3 bases: TGTGCCAGCAGTCCTCAAGGACTAGCGGGGGCCGATGAGCAGTACTTC.

J is TRBJ2-6 and V is TRBV5-1; D unclear. CDR3 length: 16 residues. Germline CDR1 SGHRS, CDR2 YFSETQ. V lost 4 bases to trimming and J lost 0 bases, with 11 bases between them. The CDR3 DNA is TGCGCCAGCAGCCCCGCGTCTGACTCTGGGGCCAACGTCCTGACTTTC. It specifies CASSPASDSGANVLTF.

J is TRBJ2-7 and V is TRBV5-4; 8 bases are a match to TRBD2. Germline assignment: CDR1 SGHNT and CDR2 YYREEE (reference sequence). V lost 0 bases, J lost 2 bases, and 4 bases stayed unmatched. The CDR3 sequence is 15 residues long. The CDR3 nucleotides are TGTGCCAGCAGCTTGGGTGGCGGGGGGCCCTACGAGCAGTACTTC. Translation: CASSLGGGGPYEQYF.

This rearrangement joins TRBV11-2 to TRBJ2-2; TRBD1 might be the D (7 bases). V lost 6 bases to trimming and J lost 1 base, with 18 bases between them. This CDR3 region has 17 residues. Germline lookup yields CDR1 SGHAT and CDR2 FQNNGV. The CDR3 is CASRRTTGVMNTGELFF. DNA of the CDR3: TGTGCCAGCAGGCGGACTACAGGGGTAATGAACACCGGGGAGCTGTTTTTT.

The gene calls are TRBV9 and TRBJ1-1; unclear D gene. There are 13 residues in the CDR3. Trimming stripped 2 bases from V and 3 bases from J, with 8 bases between. CDR1 is SGDLS, CDR2 YYNGEE, per germline. CDR3 DNA sequence: TGTGCCAGCAGCGTGAGGGATTACACTGAAGCTTTCTTT. The encoded protein is CASSVRDYTEAFF.

The CDR3 nucleotides are TGCGCCAGCAGCTTCGGCGACAGAACCAACTATGGCTACACCTTC. Translating it yields CASSFGDRTNYGYTF. This chain joins TRBV5-1 and TRBJ1-2; the D gene is possibly TRBD1 (5 bases). Germline V gene data show CDR1 as SGHRS and CDR2 as YFSETQ. Between the trimmed V and J ends, which lost 2 bases and 2 bases, there was a span of 13 bases. The CDR3 length is 15 residues.

This sequence joins TRBV4-2 and TRBJ2-7; 7 nucleotides agree with TRBD1. The germline gives CDR1 LGHNA, CDR2 YNFKEQ. The CDR3 spans 15 residues. The V and J ends lost 4 bases and 1 base, in that order; junction bases with no gene match: 7. Here the CDR3 DNA reads TGTGCCAGCAGCCTTGGAACGGGACAGTCCTACGAGCAGTACTTC. It encodes CASSLGTGQSYEQYF.

V gene TRBV19 combines with J gene TRBJ1-2, with D uncertain. V dropped 3 bases and J dropped 4 bases, with 18 bases sitting between them. The CDR3 spans 16 residues. CDR1 and CDR2 from the germline V gene are LNHDA and SQIVND (reference sequence). Here the CDR3 reads CASSIPPTASSYGYTF. The CDR3 bases are TGTGCCAGTAGTATCCCCCCGACCGCGTCCTCCTATGGCTACACCTTC. Combining the CDR3 with reference TRBV19 and TRBJ1-2 gives the whole variable domain DGGITQSPKYLFRKEGQNVTLSCEQNLNHDAMYWYRQDPGQGLRLIYYSQIVNDFQKGDIAEGYSVSREKKESFPLTVTSAQKNPTAFYLCASSIPPTASSYGYTFGSGTRLTVV.

This chain joins TRBV19 and TRBJ1-5, with D unresolved. The CDR3 is 16 residues long. V dropped 4 bases and J dropped 7 bases, with 20 bases sitting between them. The germline V gene encodes CDR1 LNHDA and CDR2 SQIVND (reference sequence). The CDR3 loop is CASSTLLDRIGQPQHF. The CDR3 DNA reads TGTGCCAGTAGTACGTTGTTGGACCGAATAGGACAGCCCCAGCATTTT.

In this sample, this clone turned up a few times. In DNA form, the CDR3 reads TGTGCCAGCAGCCGGGGACAGGGTACGACACCCCTCCACTTT. Its protein is CASSRGQGTTPLHF. This sequence joins TRBV5-4 and TRBJ1-6; 9 nucleotides align to TRBD1. V shed 4 bases, J shed 11 bases, and the junction held 7 bases outside the gene matches. The germline gives CDR1 SGHNT, CDR2 YYREEE (reference sequence). This CDR3 spans 14 amino acids.